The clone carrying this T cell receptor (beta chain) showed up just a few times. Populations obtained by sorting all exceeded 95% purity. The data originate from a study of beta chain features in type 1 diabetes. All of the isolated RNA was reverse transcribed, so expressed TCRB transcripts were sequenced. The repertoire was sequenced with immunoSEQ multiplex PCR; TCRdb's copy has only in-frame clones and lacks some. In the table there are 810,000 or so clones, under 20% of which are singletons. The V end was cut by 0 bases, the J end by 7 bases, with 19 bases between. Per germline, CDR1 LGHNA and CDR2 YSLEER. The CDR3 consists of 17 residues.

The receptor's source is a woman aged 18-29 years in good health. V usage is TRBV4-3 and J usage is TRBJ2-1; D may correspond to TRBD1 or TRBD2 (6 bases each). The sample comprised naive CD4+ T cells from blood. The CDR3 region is CASSQEVWGASVNEQFF. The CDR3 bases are TGCGCCAGCAGCCAAGAAGTATGGGGGGCGTCGGTAAATGAGCAGTTCTTC.